This T cell receptor (beta chain) was recovered during a study of shared clonotypes between healthy human individuals. This CDR3 spans 13 amino acids. Germline V gene sequence: CDR1 SGHAT, CDR2 FQNNGV. The ends were cut back, 2 bases at V and 1 base at J, with 6 bases in the middle. General study findings and limits: Shared clonotypes: about 5.3% naive CD4, around 3.5% naive CD8, about 2.4% memory CD4, 0.35% to 0.5% memory CD8.

The genomic DNA of each subset was split evenly across several immunoSEQ plates. Data came from immunoSEQ multiplex PCR; TCRdb stores just in-frame clones and leaves some out. Among some 600,000 clones listed, 96% were seen once. Remarks on this clone: Its antigen is currently unknown.

The naive CD8 fraction comprised CD45RO-negative cells positively selected for CCR7 and excluded terminally differentiated effector memory CD45RA+ cells. All donors qualified as healthy HIV-negative adults and had experienced no recent acute infections or vaccinations. Caucasian adults residing in Nashville, Tennessee made up all the donors. The chain couples TRBV11-2 to TRBJ2-7; unclear D gene. The source of this sequence is a woman aged 30 to 39 in good health. Sequenced sample: naive CD8+ T cells sorted from blood. The CDR3 sequence is CASSLSMSYEQYF. CDR3 sequence (DNA): TGTGCCAGCAGCTTATCAATGTCCTACGAGCAGTACTTC.